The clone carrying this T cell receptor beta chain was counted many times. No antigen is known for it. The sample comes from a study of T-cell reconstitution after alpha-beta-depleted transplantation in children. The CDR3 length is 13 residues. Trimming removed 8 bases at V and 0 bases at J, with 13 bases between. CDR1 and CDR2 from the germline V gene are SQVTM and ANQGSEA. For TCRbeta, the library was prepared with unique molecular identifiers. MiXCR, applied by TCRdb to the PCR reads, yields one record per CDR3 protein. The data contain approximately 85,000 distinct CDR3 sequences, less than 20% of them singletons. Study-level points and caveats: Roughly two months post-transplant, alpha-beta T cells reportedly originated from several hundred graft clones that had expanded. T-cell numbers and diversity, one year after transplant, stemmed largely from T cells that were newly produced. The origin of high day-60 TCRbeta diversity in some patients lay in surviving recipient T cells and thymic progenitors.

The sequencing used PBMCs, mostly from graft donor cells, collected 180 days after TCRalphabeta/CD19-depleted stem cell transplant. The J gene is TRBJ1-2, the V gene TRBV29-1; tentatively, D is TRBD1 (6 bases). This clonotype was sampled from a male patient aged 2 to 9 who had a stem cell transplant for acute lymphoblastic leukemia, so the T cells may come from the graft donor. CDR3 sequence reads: CSIWGAANYGYTF. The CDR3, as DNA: TGCAGCATATGGGGGGCAGCTAACTATGGCTACACCTTC.